This T cell receptor beta chain stems from a study of liver allograft versus peripheral blood T cells. Whole-study context: In transplanted livers, T cell receptor repertoires were compared with those found in the recipients' peripheral blood.

TCRdb used MiXCR to reprocess the reads, holding one entry per CDR3 protein. The top ten clones hold 1.8% of a sample with just over 8,500 distinct CDR3 sequences, approximately 15% of them seen once. The ends lost 6 bases at V and 4 bases at J; junction bases unmatched: 4. The CDR3 covers 13 residues. Germline V gene data show CDR1 as DFQATT and CDR2 as SNEGSKA (reference sequence). The genes are TRBV20-1 and TRBJ2-1; TRBD1 matches at 9 bases. The receptor was derived from a human patient who had a liver transplant. Part of the T cell pool may stem from the graft donor. The CDR3 reads CSAGTGPYNEQFF. The CDR3 coding sequence is TGCAGTGCCGGGACAGGGCCTTACAATGAGCAGTTCTTC.